The rows below give T cell receptor beta chains drawn from one sample of a study of control samples from healthy donors and cancer patients. Assay: immunoSEQ multiplex PCR; the TCRdb copy retains only in-frame clones and omits some. The sample records about 410,000 clones, around 90% being singletons. Sequenced: PBMCs. These TCRs come from a middle-aged man with head and neck cancer. Each CDR3 is given with its conserved first and last residue.

V	CDR3
TRBV3-1/TRBV3-2	CASSQDLAAKDGYTF
TRBV5-1	CASSIGTRKETQYF
TRBV24-1	CATSGTTGDRDQPQHF
TRBV19	CASSPDRHYGYTF
TRBV30	CAWTPGPAGYEQYF
TRBV29-1	CSVEYRGYEQYF
TRBV5-1	CASSPEDREYSPLHF
TRBV30	CAWSVGWGSQETQYF
TRBV19	CASSMETGQHSNQPQHF
TRBV4-1	CASSRAGSGGNTDTQYF
TRBV9	CASSLGQGASNTEAFF
TRBV24-1	CATSGRVNTEAFF
TRBV7-3	CASSPGQPMSYEQYF
TRBV6-2/TRBV6-3	CASSSFPPRYSNQPQHF
TRBV4-1	CASSPLWGGTDTQYF
TRBV30	CAWSRVNTEAFF
TRBV11-2	CASSLGSSGTSTDTQYF
TRBV7-9	CASRETGGVTEAFF
TRBV7-9	CASSLPRNYGYTF
TRBV6-1	CASSETSRNTIYF
TRBV28	CASSPPPGGATLAGNTIYF
TRBV7-6	CASTRVGASYNEQFF
TRBV5-6	CASSFGGVGSPLHF
TRBV15	CATSRGQGAGNTGELFF
TRBV5-1	CASSRDTKGTDTQYF
TRBV20-1	CSASKKRSGQETQYF
TRBV13	CASSLGGSGIEAFF
TRBV5-1	CASGPFQLGNTGELFF
TRBV6-5	CASSYTLGISQETQYF
TRBV27	CASSQTGKEQYF
TRBV7-9	CASSLATSGANVLTF
TRBV7-9	CASSTEERGQGYGYTF
TRBV9	CASSRAGGGYNEQFF
TRBV5-6	CASSLVSGGPDTQYF
TRBV12-3/TRBV12-4	CASSLGSGELFF
TRBV29-1	CSVASNEQFF
TRBV19	CASSIAVGQFMNTEAFF
TRBV6-5	CASSYGRADYEQYF
TRBV14	CASSQEWDINNEPFF
TRBV5-1	CASSEGQGAGNTIYF
TRBV5-1	CASSHVRGPRETQYF
TRBV6-5	CASKPGVASTEAFF
TRBV27	CASSFTAGGPDTQYF
TRBV19	CASSSYGSWAFF
TRBV6-5	CASSRGGEGRDEQFF
TRBV6-2/TRBV6-3	CASSYSGGGSNEQFF
TRBV28	CASSSLGGDQETQYF